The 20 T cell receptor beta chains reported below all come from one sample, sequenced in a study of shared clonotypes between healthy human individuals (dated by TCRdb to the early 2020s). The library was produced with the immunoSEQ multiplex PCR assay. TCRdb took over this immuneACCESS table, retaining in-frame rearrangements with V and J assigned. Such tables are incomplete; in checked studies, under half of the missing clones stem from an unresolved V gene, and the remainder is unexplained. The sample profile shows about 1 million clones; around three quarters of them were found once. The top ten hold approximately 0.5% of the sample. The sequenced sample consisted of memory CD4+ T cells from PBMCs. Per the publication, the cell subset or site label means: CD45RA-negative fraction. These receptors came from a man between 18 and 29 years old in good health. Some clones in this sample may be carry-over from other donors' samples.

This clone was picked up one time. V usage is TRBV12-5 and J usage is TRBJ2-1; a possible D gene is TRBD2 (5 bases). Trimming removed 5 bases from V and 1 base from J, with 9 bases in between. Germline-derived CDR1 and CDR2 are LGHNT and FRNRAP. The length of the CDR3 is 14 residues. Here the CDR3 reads CASGAGVSYNEQFF. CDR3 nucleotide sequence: TGTGCTAGTGGTGCCGGGGTTTCCTACAATGAGCAGTTCTTC. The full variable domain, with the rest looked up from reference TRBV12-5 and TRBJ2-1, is DARVTQTPRHKVTEMGQEVTMRCQPILGHNTVFWYRQTMMQGLELLAYFRNRAPLDDSGMPKDRFSAEMPDATLATLKIQPSEPRDSAVYFCASGAGVSYNEQFFGPGTRLTVL.

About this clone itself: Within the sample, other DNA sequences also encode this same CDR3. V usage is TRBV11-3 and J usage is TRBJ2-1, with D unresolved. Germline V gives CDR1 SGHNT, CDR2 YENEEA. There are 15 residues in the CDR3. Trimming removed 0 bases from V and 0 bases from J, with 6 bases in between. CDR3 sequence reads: CASSLDPSSYNEQFF. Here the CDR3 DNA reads TGTGCCAGCAGCTTAGACCCGAGCTCCTACAATGAGCAGTTCTTC.

DNA for the CDR3: TGTGCCAGCAGCCAAGCGGGAGACCCCTCCTACGAGCAGTACTTC. Its protein product is CASSQAGDPSYEQYF. This chain links TRBV4-2 with TRBJ2-7; D perhaps matches TRBD2 (6 bases). The CDR3 sequence is 15 residues long. CDR1 and CDR2 from the germline V gene are LGHNA and YNFKEQ. V dropped 1 base and J dropped 0 bases, with 10 bases sitting between them.

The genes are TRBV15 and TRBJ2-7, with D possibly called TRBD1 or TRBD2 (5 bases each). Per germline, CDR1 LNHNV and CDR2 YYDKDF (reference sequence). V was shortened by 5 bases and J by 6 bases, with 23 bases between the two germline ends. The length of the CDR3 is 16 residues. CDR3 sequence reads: CATSPSSPGTGSEQYF. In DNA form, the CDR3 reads TGTGCCACCAGCCCTTCATCCCCAGGGACGGGTAGCGAGCAGTACTTC.

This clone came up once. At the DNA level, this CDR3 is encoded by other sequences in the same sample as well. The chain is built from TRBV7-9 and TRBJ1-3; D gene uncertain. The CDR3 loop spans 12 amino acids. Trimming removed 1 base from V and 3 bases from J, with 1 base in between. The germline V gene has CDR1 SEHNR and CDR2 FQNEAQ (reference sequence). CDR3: CASSLGGNTIYF. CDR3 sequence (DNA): TGTGCCAGCAGCTTAGGTGGAAACACCATATATTTT. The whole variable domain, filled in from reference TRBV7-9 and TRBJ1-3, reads DTGVSQNPRHKITKRGQNVTFRCDPISEHNRLYWYRQTLGQGPEFLTYFQNEAQLEKSRLLSDRFSAERPKGSFSTLEIQRTEQGDSAMYLCASSLGGNTIYFGEGSWLTVV.

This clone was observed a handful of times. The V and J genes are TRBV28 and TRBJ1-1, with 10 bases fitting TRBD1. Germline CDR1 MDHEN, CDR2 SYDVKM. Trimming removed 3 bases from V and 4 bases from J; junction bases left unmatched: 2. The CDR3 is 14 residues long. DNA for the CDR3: TGTGCCAGCAGTTTGGGGGACAGGGGCACTGAAGCTTTCTTT. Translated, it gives CASSLGDRGTEAFF.

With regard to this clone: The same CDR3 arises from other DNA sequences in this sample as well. In DNA form, the CDR3 reads TGTGCCAGCAGCGTATCTAGCGGGACTTACAATGAGCAGTTCTTC. Protein sequence: CASSVSSGTYNEQFF. The chain joins TRBV9 to TRBJ2-1; 9 bases are a match to TRBD2. Germline CDR1 reads SGDLS; CDR2 reads YYNGEE. This CDR3 is built from 15 residues. V was pared by 1 base and J by 4 bases, with 3 bases of the junction left unmatched.

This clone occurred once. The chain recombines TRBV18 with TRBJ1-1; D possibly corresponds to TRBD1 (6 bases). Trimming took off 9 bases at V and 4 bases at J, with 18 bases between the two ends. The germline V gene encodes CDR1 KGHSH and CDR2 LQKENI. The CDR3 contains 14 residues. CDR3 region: CASRRGGESTEAFF. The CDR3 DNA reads TGTGCCAGTAGACGTGGGGGCGAGAGCACTGAAGCTTTCTTT.

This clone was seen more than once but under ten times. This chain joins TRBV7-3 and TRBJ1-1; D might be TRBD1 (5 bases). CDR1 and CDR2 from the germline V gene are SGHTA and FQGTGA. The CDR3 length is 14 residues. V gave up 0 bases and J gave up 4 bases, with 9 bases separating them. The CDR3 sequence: CASSLTRGGTEAFF. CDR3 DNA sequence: TGTGCCAGCAGCTTAACACGGGGGGGCACTGAAGCTTTCTTT.

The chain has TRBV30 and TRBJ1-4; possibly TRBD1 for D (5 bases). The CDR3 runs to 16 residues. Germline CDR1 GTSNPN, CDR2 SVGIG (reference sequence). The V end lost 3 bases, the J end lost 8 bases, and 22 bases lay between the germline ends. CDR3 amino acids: CAWSWAGITKEEKLFF. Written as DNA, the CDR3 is TGTGCCTGGAGCTGGGCAGGGATTACAAAGGAGGAAAAACTGTTTTTT.

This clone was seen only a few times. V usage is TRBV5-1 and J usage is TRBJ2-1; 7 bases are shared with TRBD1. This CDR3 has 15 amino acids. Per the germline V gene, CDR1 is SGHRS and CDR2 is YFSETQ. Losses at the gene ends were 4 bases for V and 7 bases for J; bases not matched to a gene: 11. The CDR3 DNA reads TGCGCCAGCAGCACAGTCCCCCAGGGGGAGAATGAGCAGTTCTTC. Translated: CASSTVPQGENEQFF.

The CDR3 is CASSLLRGTKNIQYF. CDR3 sequence (DNA): TGTGCCAGCAGCTTACTAAGGGGGACCAAAAACATTCAGTACTTC. The gene calls are TRBV7-2 and TRBJ2-4; D possibly corresponds to TRBD1 (6 bases). The CDR3 is made up of 15 amino acids. Trimming stripped 2 bases from V and 2 bases from J, with 10 bases between. The germline V gene encodes CDR1 SGHTA and CDR2 FQGNSA.

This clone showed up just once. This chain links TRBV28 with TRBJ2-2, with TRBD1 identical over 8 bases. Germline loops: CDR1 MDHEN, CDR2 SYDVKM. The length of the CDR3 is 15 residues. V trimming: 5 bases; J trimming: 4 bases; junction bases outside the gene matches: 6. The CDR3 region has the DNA TGTGCCAGCAGTCCAACCAGGGGGCGCACCGGGGAGCTGTTTTTT. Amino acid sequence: CASSPTRGRTGELFF.

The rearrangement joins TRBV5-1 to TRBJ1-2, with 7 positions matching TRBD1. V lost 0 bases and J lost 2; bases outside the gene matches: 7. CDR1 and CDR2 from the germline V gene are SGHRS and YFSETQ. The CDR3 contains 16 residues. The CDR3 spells CASSLGAATGNYGYTF. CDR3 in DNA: TGCGCCAGCAGCTTGGGGGCGGCGACAGGGAACTATGGCTACACCTTC.

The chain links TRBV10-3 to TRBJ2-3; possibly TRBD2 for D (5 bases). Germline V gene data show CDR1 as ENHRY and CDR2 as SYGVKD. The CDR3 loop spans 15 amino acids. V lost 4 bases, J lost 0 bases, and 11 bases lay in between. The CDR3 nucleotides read TGTGCCATCAGTGCCGTAGCGCCTAGCACAGATACGCAGTATTTT. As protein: CAISAVAPSTDTQYF.

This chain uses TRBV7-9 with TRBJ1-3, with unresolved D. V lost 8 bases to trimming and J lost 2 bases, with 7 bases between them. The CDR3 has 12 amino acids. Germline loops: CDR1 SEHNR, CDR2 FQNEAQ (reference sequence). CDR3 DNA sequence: TGTGCCAGCGTCCGAACTGGAAACACCATATATTTT. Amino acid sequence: CASVRTGNTIYF.

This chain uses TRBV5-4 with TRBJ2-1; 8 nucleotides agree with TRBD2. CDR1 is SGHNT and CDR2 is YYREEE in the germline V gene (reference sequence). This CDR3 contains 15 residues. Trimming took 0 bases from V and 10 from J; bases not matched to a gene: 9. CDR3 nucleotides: TGTGCCAGCAGCTTGGTCCTTAGCGGGGTGGAGGAGCAGTTCTTC. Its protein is CASSLVLSGVEEQFF.

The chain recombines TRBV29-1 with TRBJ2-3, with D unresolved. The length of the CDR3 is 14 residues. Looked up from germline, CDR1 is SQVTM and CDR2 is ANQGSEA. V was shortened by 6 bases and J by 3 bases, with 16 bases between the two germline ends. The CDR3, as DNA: TGCAGCGTCCCCGGGCGGACCCAAACAGATACGCAGTATTTT. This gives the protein CSVPGRTQTDTQYF.

CDR3 loop: CASSLIGDNQPQHF. The CDR3 nucleotides are TGTGCCAGCAGTTTAATAGGGGACAATCAGCCCCAGCATTTT. The genes are TRBV28 and TRBJ1-5, with D possibly TRBD1 on 5 matching bases. Per the germline V gene, CDR1 is MDHEN and CDR2 is SYDVKM. The CDR3 sequence is 14 residues long. V shed 2 bases and J shed 3 bases, with 8 bases lying between them.

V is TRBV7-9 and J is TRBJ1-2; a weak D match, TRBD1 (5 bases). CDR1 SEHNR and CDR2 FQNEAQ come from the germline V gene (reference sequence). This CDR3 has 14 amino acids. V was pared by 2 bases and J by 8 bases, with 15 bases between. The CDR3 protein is CASSLISTDRGYTF. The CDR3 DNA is TGTGCCAGCAGCTTAATATCGACAGATCGGGGCTACACCTTC. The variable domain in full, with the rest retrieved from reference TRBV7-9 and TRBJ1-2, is DTGVSQNPRHKITKRGQNVTFRCDPISEHNRLYWYRQTLGQGPEFLTYFQNEAQLEKSRLLSDRFSAERPKGSFSTLEIQRTEQGDSAMYLCASSLISTDRGYTFGSGTRLTVV.